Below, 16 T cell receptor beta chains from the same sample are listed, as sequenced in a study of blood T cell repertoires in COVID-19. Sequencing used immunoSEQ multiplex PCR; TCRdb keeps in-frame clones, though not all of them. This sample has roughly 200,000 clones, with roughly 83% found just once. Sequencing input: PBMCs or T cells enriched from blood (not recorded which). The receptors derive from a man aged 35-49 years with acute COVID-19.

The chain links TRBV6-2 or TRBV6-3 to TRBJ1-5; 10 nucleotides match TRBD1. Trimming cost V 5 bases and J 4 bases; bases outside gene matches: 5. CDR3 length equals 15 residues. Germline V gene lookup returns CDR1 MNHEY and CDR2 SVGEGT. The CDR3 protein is CASSRGQGGNQPQHF. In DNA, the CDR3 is TGTGCCAGCAGTCGTGGACAGGGGGGAAATCAGCCCCAGCATTTT.

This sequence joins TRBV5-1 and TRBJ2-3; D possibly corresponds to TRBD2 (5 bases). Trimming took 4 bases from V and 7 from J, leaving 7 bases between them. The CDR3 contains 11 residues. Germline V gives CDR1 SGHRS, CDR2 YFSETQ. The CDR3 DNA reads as TGCGCCAGCAGCCCCGGGAATACGCAGTATTTT. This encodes CASSPGNTQYF.

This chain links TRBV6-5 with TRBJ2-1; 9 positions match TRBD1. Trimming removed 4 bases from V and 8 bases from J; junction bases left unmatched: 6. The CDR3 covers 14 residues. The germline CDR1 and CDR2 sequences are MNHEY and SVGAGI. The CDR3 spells CASSFGTGPYEQFF. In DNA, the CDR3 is TGTGCCAGCAGTTTCGGGACAGGGCCCTATGAGCAGTTCTTC.

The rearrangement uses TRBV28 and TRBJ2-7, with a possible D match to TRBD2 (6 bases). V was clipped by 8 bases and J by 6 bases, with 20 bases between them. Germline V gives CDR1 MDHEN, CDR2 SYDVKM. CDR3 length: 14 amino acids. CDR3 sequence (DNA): TGTGCCAGCGCCGGCGCGGGATGGAGGGTCGAGCAGTACTTC. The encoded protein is CASAGAGWRVEQYF.

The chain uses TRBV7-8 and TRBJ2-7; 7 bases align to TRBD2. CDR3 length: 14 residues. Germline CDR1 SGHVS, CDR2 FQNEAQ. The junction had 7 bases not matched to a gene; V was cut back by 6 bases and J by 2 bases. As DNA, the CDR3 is TGTGCCAGCAGGGCGCGGGGGTCCACCTACGAGCAGTACTTC. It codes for CASRARGSTYEQYF.

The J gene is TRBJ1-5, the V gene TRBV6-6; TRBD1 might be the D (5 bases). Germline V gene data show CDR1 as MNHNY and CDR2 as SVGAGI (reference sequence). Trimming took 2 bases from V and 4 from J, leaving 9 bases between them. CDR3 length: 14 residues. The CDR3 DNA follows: TGTGCCAGCAGTTACCAGGGAAGGAATCAGCCCCAGCATTTT. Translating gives CASSYQGRNQPQHF.

CDR3 sequence (DNA): TGTGCCAGCAGCCAACAGAACTCCTACAATGAGCAGTTCTTC. It codes for CASSQQNSYNEQFF. This chain connects TRBV14 to TRBJ2-1; no firm D call. Germline V CDR1 and CDR2: SGHDN, FVKESK. The length of the CDR3 is 14 residues. The germline V and J ends were trimmed by 2 bases and 0 bases, with 5 bases remaining between them.

The CDR3 DNA reads TGCGCCAGCAGCCAGGTCACAGGGTTGGACACCATATATTTT. It encodes CASSQVTGLDTIYF. The V gene is TRBV4-3, the J gene TRBJ1-3; D may be TRBD1 (6 bases). CDR3 length equals 14 residues. V dropped 3 bases and J dropped 8 bases, with 14 bases sitting between them. Germline V gives CDR1 LGHNA, CDR2 YSLEER.

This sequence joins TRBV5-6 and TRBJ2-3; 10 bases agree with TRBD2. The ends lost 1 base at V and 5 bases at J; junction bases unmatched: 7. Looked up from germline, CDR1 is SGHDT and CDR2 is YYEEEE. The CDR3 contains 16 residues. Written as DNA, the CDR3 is TGTGCCAGCAGCTTGTTTGGACTAGCGGCTTTAGATACGCAGTATTTT. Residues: CASSLFGLAALDTQYF.

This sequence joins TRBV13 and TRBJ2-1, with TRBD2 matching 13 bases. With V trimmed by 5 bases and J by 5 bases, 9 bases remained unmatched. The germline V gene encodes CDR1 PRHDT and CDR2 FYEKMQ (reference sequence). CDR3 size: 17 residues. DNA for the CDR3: TGTGCCAGCAGCACTAGCGGGAGGGCATTTTCTAACAATGAGCAGTTCTTC. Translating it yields CASSTSGRAFSNNEQFF.

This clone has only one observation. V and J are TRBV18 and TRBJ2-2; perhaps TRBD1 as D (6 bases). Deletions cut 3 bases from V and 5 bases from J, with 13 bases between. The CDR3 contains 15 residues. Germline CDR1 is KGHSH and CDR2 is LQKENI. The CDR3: CASSPYAGETGELFF. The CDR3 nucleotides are TGTGCCAGCTCACCGTATGCAGGGGAGACCGGGGAGCTGTTTTTT.

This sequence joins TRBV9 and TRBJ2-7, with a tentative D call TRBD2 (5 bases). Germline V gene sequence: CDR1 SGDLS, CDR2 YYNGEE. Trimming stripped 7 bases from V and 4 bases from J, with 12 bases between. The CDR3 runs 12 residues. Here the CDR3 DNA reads TGTGCCAGCGGACCGGGGTTTTACGAGCAGTACTTC. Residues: CASGPGFYEQYF.

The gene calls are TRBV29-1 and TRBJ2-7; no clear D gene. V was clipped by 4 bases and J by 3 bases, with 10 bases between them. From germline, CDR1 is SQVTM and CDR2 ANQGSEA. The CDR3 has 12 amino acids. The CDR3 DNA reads TGCAGCGTTGGTAAAGGAGACTACGAGCAGTACTTC. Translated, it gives CSVGKGDYEQYF.

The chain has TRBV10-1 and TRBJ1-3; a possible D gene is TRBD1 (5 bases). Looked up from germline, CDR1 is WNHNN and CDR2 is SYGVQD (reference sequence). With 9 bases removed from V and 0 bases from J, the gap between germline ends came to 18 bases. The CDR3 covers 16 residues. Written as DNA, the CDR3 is TGCGCCAGAAGGAAGACAGCGATTACCTCTGGAAACACCATATATTTT. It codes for CARRKTAITSGNTIYF.

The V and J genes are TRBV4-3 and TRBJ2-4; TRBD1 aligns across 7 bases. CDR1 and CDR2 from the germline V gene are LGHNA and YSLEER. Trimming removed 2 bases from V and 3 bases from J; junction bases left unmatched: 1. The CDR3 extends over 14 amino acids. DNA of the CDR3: TGCGCCAGCAGCCAACGACAGGGCAAAAACATTCAGTACTTC. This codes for CASSQRQGKNIQYF.

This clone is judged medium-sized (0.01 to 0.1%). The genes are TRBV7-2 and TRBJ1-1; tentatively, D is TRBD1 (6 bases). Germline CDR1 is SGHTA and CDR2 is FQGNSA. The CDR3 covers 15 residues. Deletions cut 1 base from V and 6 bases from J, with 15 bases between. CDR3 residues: CASSLGTESVSEAFF. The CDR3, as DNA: TGTGCCAGCAGCTTAGGGACAGAGTCGGTCTCTGAAGCTTTCTTT.